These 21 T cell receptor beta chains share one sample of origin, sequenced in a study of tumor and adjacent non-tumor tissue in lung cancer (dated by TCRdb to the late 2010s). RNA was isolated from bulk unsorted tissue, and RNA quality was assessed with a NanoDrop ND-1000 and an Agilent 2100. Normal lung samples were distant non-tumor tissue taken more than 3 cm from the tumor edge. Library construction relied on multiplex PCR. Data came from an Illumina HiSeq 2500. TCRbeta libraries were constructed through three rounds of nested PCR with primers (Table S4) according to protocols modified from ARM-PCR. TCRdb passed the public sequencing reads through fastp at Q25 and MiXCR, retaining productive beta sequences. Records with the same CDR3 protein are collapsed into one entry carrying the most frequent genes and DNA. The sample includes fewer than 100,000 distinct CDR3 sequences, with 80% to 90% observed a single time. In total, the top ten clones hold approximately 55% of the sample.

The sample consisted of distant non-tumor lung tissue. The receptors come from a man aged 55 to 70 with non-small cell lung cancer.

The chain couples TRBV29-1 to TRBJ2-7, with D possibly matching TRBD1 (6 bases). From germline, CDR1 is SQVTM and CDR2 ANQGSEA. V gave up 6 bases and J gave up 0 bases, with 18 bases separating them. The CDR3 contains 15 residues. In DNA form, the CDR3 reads TGCAGCGTCGTCTCCCGGGACACGAGCTCCTACGAGCAGTACTTC. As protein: CSVVSRDTSSYEQYF.

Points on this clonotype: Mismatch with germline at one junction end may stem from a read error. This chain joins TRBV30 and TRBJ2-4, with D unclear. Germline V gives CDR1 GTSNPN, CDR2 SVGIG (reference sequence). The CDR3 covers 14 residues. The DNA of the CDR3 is TGTGCCTGGAGTGTGGAACTCGCCAAAAACATTCAGAACTTC. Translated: CAWSVELAKNIQNF.

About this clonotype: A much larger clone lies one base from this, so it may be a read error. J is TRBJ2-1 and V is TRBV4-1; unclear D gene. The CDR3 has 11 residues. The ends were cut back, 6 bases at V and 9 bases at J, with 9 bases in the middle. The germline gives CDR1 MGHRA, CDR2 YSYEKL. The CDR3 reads CASRTISEQFF. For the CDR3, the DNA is TGCGCCAGCAGGACCATAAGTGAGCAGTTCTTC.

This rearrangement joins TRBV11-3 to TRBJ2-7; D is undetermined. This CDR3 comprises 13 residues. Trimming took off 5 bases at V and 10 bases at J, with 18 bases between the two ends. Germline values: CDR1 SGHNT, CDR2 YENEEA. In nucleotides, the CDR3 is TGTGCCAGCAGCCCCCAGAGGCCCTATGAACAGTACTTC. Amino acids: CASSPQRPYEQYF.

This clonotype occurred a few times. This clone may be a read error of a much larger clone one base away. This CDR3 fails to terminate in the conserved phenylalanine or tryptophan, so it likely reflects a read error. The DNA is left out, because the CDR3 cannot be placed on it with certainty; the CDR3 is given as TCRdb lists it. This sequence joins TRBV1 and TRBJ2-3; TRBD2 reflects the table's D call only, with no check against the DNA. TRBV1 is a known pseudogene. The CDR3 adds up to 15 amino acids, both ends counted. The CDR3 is CTSSQALAGANTQYL.

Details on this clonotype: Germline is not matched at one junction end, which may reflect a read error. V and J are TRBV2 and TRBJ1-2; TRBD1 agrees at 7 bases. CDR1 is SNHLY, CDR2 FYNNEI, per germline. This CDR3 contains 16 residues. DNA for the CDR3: TGTGCCAGCAGTGGAACCCGGGCCAGTTCCCGAGGGGGCTATACCTTC. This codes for CASSGTRASSRGGYTF.

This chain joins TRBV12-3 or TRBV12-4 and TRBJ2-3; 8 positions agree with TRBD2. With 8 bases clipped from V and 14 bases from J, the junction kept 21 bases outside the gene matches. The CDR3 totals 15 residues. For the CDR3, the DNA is TGTGCCAGCGGTCGTGAGAGCGGGGGAGTCACGGGGCCGTATTTT. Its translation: CASGRESGGVTGPYF.

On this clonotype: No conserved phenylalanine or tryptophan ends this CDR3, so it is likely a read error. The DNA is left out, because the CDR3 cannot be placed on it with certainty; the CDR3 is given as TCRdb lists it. CDR3 protein: CVRSQATEPSTDTPYL. The gene calls are TRBV5-1 and TRBJ2-3. Germline V gene lookup returns CDR1 SGHRS and CDR2 YFSETQ. The CDR3 length is 16 residues, termini included.

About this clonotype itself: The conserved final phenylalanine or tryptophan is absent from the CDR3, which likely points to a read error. In DNA, the CDR3 is TGTGCCAGCAGCCCCGCGGCGGGACAGGGCTTCAATTATGGCTACACCTTA. Protein sequence: CASSPAAGQGFNYGYTL. V and J are TRBV11-2 and TRBJ1-2; 9 positions agree with TRBD1. Germline CDR1 and CDR2: SGHAT and FQNNGV. The CDR3 length is 17 residues. J was trimmed by 5 bases and V by 5 bases; bases with no gene match: 15.

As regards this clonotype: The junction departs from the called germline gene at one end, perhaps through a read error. The CDR3 DNA reads TGTGCCAGCAGTTTAAGAGGGGACACTAAAGCTTTCTTT. Residues: CASSLRGDTKAFF. The chain employs TRBV11-2 and TRBJ1-1; weak D call: TRBD1 (6 bases). CDR1 is SGHAT, CDR2 FQNNGV, per germline. This CDR3 spans 13 amino acids.

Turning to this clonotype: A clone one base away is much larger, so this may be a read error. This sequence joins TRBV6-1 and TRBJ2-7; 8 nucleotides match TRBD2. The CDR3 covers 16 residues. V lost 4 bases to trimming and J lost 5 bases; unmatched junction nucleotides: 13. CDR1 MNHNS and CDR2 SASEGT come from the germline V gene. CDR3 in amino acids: CASSGESGSNYHEQYF. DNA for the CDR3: TGTGCCAGCAGTGGGGAGAGCGGGAGTAACTACCACGAGCAGTACTTC.

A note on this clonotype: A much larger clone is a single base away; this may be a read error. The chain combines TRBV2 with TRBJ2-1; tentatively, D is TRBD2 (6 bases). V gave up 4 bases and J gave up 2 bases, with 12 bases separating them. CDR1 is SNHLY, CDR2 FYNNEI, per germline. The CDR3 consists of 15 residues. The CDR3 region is CASSVPDYTYNEQFF. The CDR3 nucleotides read TGTGCCAGCAGTGTACCGGACTATACCTACAATGAGCAGTTCTTC.

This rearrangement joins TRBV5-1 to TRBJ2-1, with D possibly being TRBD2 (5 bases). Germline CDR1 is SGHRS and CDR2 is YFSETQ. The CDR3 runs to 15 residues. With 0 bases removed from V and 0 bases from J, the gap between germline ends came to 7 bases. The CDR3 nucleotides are TGCGCCAGCAGCTTGGCGGGGTTCTCCTACAATGAGCAGTTCTTC. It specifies CASSLAGFSYNEQFF.

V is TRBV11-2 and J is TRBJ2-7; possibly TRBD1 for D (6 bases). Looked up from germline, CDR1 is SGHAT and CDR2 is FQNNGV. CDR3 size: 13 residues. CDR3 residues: CTGGFETGYEQYF. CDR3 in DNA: TGTACCGGCGGCTTCGAGACAGGCTACGAGCAGTACTTC.

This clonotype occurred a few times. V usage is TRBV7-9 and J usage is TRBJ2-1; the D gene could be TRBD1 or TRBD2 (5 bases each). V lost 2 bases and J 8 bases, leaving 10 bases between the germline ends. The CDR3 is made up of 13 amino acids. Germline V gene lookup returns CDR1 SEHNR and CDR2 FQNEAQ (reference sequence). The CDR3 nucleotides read TGTGCCAGCAGCTTAAATGGGGACCATGAGCAGTTCTTC. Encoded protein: CASSLNGDHEQFF.

The CDR3 is CANGQTNTDTQYF. The CDR3 bases are TGTGCCAACGGACAGACTAACACAGATACGCAGTATTTT. The chain uses TRBV11-1 and TRBJ2-3; possibly TRBD1 for D (6 bases). V was trimmed by 10 bases and J by 2 bases, leaving 13 bases between them. The length of the CDR3 is 13 residues. The germline CDR1 and CDR2 sequences are SGHAT and FQDESV (reference sequence).

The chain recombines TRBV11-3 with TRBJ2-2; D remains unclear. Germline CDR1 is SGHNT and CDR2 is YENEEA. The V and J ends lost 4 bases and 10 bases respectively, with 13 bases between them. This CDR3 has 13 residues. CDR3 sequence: CASSSNFRVELFF. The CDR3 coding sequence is TGTGCCAGCAGCTCCAACTTTCGCGTGGAGCTGTTTTTT.

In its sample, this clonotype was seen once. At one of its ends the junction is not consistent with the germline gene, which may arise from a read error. This CDR3 is CAGRGQGDTKYF. The CDR3 region has the DNA TGTGCCGGGAGGGGTCAGGGAGATACGAAGTATTTT. V gene TRBV30 combines with J gene TRBJ2-3; TRBD2 agrees at 7 bases. Per germline, CDR1 GTSNPN and CDR2 SVGIG (reference sequence). CDR3 length: 12 residues. Together with reference TRBV30 and TRBJ2-3, the CDR3 gives the full variable domain: SQTIHQWPATLVQPVGSPLSLECTVEGTSNPNLYWYRQAAGRGLQLLFYSVGIGQISSEVPQNLSASRPQDRQFILSSKKLLLSDSGFYLCAGRGQGDTKYFGPGTRLTVL.

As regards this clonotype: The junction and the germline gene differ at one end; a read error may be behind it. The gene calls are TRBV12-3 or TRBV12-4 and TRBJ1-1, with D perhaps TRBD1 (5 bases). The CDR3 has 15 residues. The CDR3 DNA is TGTGCCAGCAGTTTCCCAGGGATGCTGAACGCTGAAGCTTACTTT. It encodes CASSFPGMLNAEAYF.

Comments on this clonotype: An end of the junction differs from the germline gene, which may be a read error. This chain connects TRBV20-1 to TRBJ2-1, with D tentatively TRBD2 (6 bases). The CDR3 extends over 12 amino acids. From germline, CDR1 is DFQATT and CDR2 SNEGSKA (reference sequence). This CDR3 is CSTRSREHEQFF. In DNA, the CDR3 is TGCAGTACTAGATCCCGGGAGCATGAGCAGTTCTTC.

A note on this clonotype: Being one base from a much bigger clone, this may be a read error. The CDR3 coding sequence is TGCGCCAGCAGCCCCCTAGCGGGAGAGCCCGGGCCTGGGGAGCTGTTTTTT. This translates into CASSPLAGEPGPGELFF. The chain carries TRBV4-3 and TRBJ2-2; 10 bases line up with TRBD2. CDR1 and CDR2 (germline): LGHNA, YSLEER. V lost 4 bases, J lost 8 bases, and 13 bases stayed unmatched. The CDR3 consists of 17 residues.